The sequence of this TCR beta chain was determined in a study of CD8+ T cells in alopecia areata. Study-wide results and limits: Scalp sequencing captures resident alphabeta T cells of normal skin too. Lesional scalp, especially alopecia totalis/universalis, showed higher clonality than normal scalp.

Points on this clone: Its cognate antigen is unknown.

Once RNA had been extracted, it was reverse transcribed into cDNA to act as the sequencing template. TCRdb's table, derived via immunoSEQ multiplex PCR, lists solely in-frame clones and lacks some. This table has around 270,000 clones, 55% to 75% appearing once. The treatment: oral pan-JAK inhibitor, 5-10 mg twice daily. CDR3 size: 13 residues. Germline lookup yields CDR1 SNHLY and CDR2 FYNNEI. V lost 7 bases and J 6 bases, leaving 15 bases between the germline ends. The sequencing here drew on CD4+ T cells sorted from blood, taken at week 24, from a patient treated with tofacitinib. The chain recombines TRBV2 with TRBJ1-2, with D possibly TRBD1 on 6 matching bases. This clonotype was obtained from a human donor with alopecia areata. The CDR3 loop reads CASTTDRFNGYTF. Written as DNA, the CDR3 is TGTGCCAGCACTACTGACAGGTTTAATGGCTACACCTTC.